Each of the 25 T cell receptor beta chains below was sequenced from the same sample in a study of cytomegalovirus exposure and HLA in healthy donors. With 60 Vbeta and 13 Jbeta primers, the PCR was carried out. Measured with immunoSEQ multiplex PCR; TCRdb has only the in-frame clones, and not every one. The top ten clones hold over 2.5% of a sample with approximately 160,000 clones, about three quarters of them seen once. The sequenced sample consisted of PBMCs. These receptors originate from a woman aged 50 to 60 in good health and CMV-seropositive.

The chain is built from TRBV29-1 and TRBJ2-3, with unresolved D. Germline lookup yields CDR1 SQVTM and CDR2 ANQGSEA. Trimming shortened V by 3 bases and J by 0 bases, and 10 bases separated the two germline ends. The length of the CDR3 is 14 residues. Written as DNA, the CDR3 is TGCAGCGTTGACGGCGGTTATAGCACAGATACGCAGTATTTT. Its protein is CSVDGGYSTDTQYF.

The chain carries TRBV9 and TRBJ2-2; tentatively, D is TRBD2 (5 bases). With 9 bases removed from V and 5 bases from J, the gap between germline ends came to 14 bases. The V gene's germline CDR1 is SGDLS and CDR2 YYNGEE. The CDR3 spans 13 residues. Here the CDR3 reads CATRTHNTGELFF. CDR3 nucleotides: TGTGCCACTAGGACTCATAATACCGGGGAGCTGTTTTTT.

The gene calls are TRBV5-6 and TRBJ2-5, with a tentative D call TRBD1 (5 bases). CDR3 length equals 16 residues. The germline V and J ends were trimmed by 4 bases and 1 base, with 17 bases remaining between them. CDR1 is SGHDT, CDR2 YYEEEE, per germline. This CDR3 reads CASSVRAVRVQETQYF. The CDR3 nucleotides read TGTGCCAGCAGCGTCCGCGCGGTCAGGGTCCAAGAGACCCAGTACTTC.

The chain links TRBV30 to TRBJ1-5; TRBD1 matches 7 bases. Trimming at V came to 3 bases and at J to 1 base, leaving 0 bases not matched to a gene. The CDR3 consists of 13 residues. CDR1 and CDR2 from the germline V gene are GTSNPN and SVGIG (reference sequence). The CDR3 DNA reads TGTGCCTGGAGACAGGGGAGCAATCAGCCCCAGCATTTT. Amino acids: CAWRQGSNQPQHF.

The chain has TRBV21-1 and TRBJ1-6. TRBV21-1 represents a pseudogene. The CDR3 runs 14 residues. The CDR3 spells CASKEEGRCSPLHF. The CDR3 region has the DNA TGTGCCAGCAAAGAGGAGGGGAGGTGTTCACCCCTCCACTTT.

This rearrangement joins TRBV6-5 to TRBJ2-3; maybe TRBD2 (5 bases). Deletions cut 6 bases from V and 5 bases from J, with 12 bases between. This CDR3 is built from 13 residues. Per the germline V gene, CDR1 is MNHEY and CDR2 is SVGAGI. The CDR3 reads CASSRSEGDTQYF. The DNA of the CDR3 is TGTGCCAGCAGCCGTTCTGAGGGAGATACGCAGTATTTT.

V is TRBV4-1 and J is TRBJ2-2, with TRBD2 matching 8 bases. CDR1 and CDR2 (germline): MGHRA, YSYEKL. The CDR3 consists of 16 residues. V gave up 4 bases and J gave up 5 bases; unmatched junction bases: 9. CDR3 region: CASSLQTSAVTGELFF. The CDR3 bases are TGCGCCAGCAGCCTCCAGACTAGCGCGGTTACCGGGGAGCTGTTTTTT.

In the case of this clone: Other nucleotide sequences from this sample produce the same CDR3. The gene calls are TRBV7-2 and TRBJ1-1, with D unclear. This CDR3 is built from 13 residues. With 5 bases removed from V and 1 base from J, the gap between germline ends came to 8 bases. Germline-derived CDR1 and CDR2 are SGHTA and FQGNSA. In DNA form, the CDR3 reads TGTGCCAGCAGCCTCCGACAGAACACTGAAGCTTTCTTT. This translates into CASSLRQNTEAFF.

The chain has TRBV6-5 and TRBJ1-6, with D tentatively TRBD1 (5 bases). CDR1 is MNHEY and CDR2 is SVGAGI in the germline V gene. The CDR3 extends over 14 amino acids. Trimming took 5 bases from V and 7 from J, leaving 12 bases between them. CDR3 DNA sequence: TGTGCCAGCAGTCCCGACAGAGTAAATTCACCCCTCCACTTT. Protein: CASSPDRVNSPLHF.

V gene TRBV29-1 combines with J gene TRBJ2-3; the match to TRBD1 covers 7 bases. Germline V gives CDR1 SQVTM, CDR2 ANQGSEA. The CDR3 has 16 residues. V shed 0 bases and J 2 bases; nucleotides not matched to a gene: 8. The CDR3 loop reads CSVEDHETGYTDTQYF. In DNA, the CDR3 is TGCAGCGTTGAAGATCATGAGACAGGGTACACAGATACGCAGTATTTT.

The chain has TRBV5-8 and TRBJ1-6; 8 bases map to TRBD1. Germline V CDR1 and CDR2: SGHTS, YDEGEE. Trimming took 4 bases from V and 0 from J; bases not matched to a gene: 6. The CDR3 consists of 17 residues. The CDR3 coding sequence is TGTGCCAGCAGCGCTCGGACAGGGAGCTCCTATAATTCACCCCTCCACTTT. Translated: CASSARTGSSYNSPLHF.

V is TRBV30 and J is TRBJ1-1; D unclear. Per germline, CDR1 GTSNPN and CDR2 SVGIG (reference sequence). This CDR3 spans 14 amino acids. Trimming stripped 0 bases from V and 5 bases from J, with 13 bases between. The CDR3 nucleotides read TGTGCCTGGAGTGTACTTTTCGGCGGGACTGAAGCTTTCTTT. Its protein is CAWSVLFGGTEAFF. Full variable domain (outside the CDR3, taken from reference TRBV30 and TRBJ1-1): SQTIHQWPATLVQPVGSPLSLECTVEGTSNPNLYWYRQAAGRGLQLLFYSVGIGQISSEVPQNLSASRPQDRQFILSSKKLLLSDSGFYLCAWSVLFGGTEAFFGQGTRLTVV.

The sample holds a few counts of this clone. The chain employs TRBV4-3 and TRBJ2-3; 8 positions agree with TRBD2. With V trimmed by 0 bases and J by 0 bases, 2 bases remained unmatched. In germline, CDR1 is LGHNA, CDR2 YSLEER. CDR3 length: 16 residues. CDR3 region: CASSQDASGSTDTQYF. The CDR3 coding sequence is TGCGCCAGCAGCCAAGACGCTAGCGGGAGCACAGATACGCAGTATTTT.

In the case of this clone: Other DNA variants within this sample encode the same CDR3. This rearrangement joins TRBV7-2 to TRBJ2-5; TRBD2 matches 7 bases. The CDR3 is 15 amino acids. V shed 1 base and J 2 bases; nucleotides not matched to a gene: 4. The germline gives CDR1 SGHTA, CDR2 FQGNSA. The CDR3 protein is CASSLGGRVQETQYF. The CDR3 DNA sequence: TGTGCCAGCAGCTTAGGCGGGAGAGTTCAAGAGACCCAGTACTTC.

The chain couples TRBV29-1 to TRBJ2-7, with a weak D call TRBD2 (6 bases). V was pared by 5 bases and J by 6 bases, with 17 bases between. The CDR3 has 13 residues. The germline V gene encodes CDR1 SQVTM and CDR2 ANQGSEA. CDR3 nucleotide sequence: TGCAGCGTTCTTGGGCTAGCGACTGTCGAGCAGTACTTC. It is translated as CSVLGLATVEQYF.

This clone was seen a few times. J is TRBJ1-2 and V is TRBV28; D is ambiguous. The CDR3 sequence is 13 residues long. Germline values: CDR1 MDHEN, CDR2 SYDVKM. The ends were cut back, 2 bases at V and 3 bases at J, with 7 bases in the middle. The CDR3 loop is CASSLLTDYGYTF. The DNA for the CDR3 is TGTGCCAGCAGTTTACTAACAGACTATGGCTACACCTTC.

The sample holds one count of this clone. The chain uses TRBV4-3 and TRBJ1-6, with D possibly matching TRBD1 (6 bases). V lost 0 bases, J lost 10 bases, and 13 bases lay in between. The CDR3 is made up of 15 amino acids. The V gene's germline CDR1 is LGHNA and CDR2 YSLEER. The DNA of the CDR3 is TGCGCCAGCAGCCAAGATCCAGGGGTTTGGTCACCCCTCCACTTT. Translated: CASSQDPGVWSPLHF.

This rearrangement joins TRBV7-3 to TRBJ2-1; 8 positions agree with TRBD1. Losses at the gene ends were 4 bases for V and 0 bases for J; bases not matched to a gene: 2. Per germline, CDR1 SGHTA and CDR2 FQGTGA. This CDR3 spans 15 amino acids. The CDR3 is CASSSDRGSYNEQFF. The CDR3 coding sequence is TGTGCCAGCAGCTCAGACAGGGGCTCCTACAATGAGCAGTTCTTC.

The chain recombines TRBV11-3 with TRBJ2-1; the match to TRBD2 covers 9 bases. Germline assignment: CDR1 SGHNT and CDR2 YENEEA. V was pared by 1 base and J by 3 bases, with 4 bases of the junction left unmatched. There are 16 residues in the CDR3. CDR3 DNA: TGTGCCAGCAGCTTAGTTGCGCGGGGGGGCTACAATGAGCAGTTCTTC. It encodes CASSLVARGGYNEQFF.

V usage is TRBV30 and J usage is TRBJ2-7, with D unresolved. Germline V gives CDR1 GTSNPN, CDR2 SVGIG (reference sequence). The germline V and J ends were trimmed by 2 bases and 2 bases, with 13 bases remaining between them. The CDR3 is made up of 14 amino acids. This CDR3 is CAWSRLGSTYEQYF. The DNA of the CDR3 is TGTGCCTGGAGTCGCCTGGGCAGTACCTACGAGCAGTACTTC.

The rearrangement links TRBV15 to TRBJ2-7, with a weak D call TRBD2 (7 bases). This CDR3 is 16 amino acids long. V lost 2 bases and J 5 bases, leaving 19 bases between the germline ends. Germline loops: CDR1 LNHNV, CDR2 YYDKDF (reference sequence). The CDR3, as DNA: TGTGCCACCAGCAGAACGGGGGGCACAGGGTCGGACGAGCAGTACTTC. Its protein is CATSRTGGTGSDEQYF.

The chain joins TRBV5-1 to TRBJ2-3; TRBD1 agrees at 8 bases. Losses at the gene ends were 5 bases for V and 0 bases for J; bases not matched to a gene: 5. Germline V gene lookup returns CDR1 SGHRS and CDR2 YFSETQ. CDR3 length: 15 amino acids. The CDR3 DNA is TGCGCCAGCAGTGGACAGGGTCCTAGCACAGATACGCAGTATTTT. Residues: CASSGQGPSTDTQYF.

The chain employs TRBV10-3 and TRBJ2-3; TRBD2 might be the D (5 bases). This CDR3 has 16 amino acids. Germline values: CDR1 ENHRY, CDR2 SYGVKD. Trimming removed 5 bases at V and 0 bases at J, with 15 bases between. The CDR3 region is CAISRGQRQSTDTQYF. As DNA, the CDR3 is TGTGCCATCAGTCGGGGTCAGAGACAAAGCACAGATACGCAGTATTTT.

This clone was detected once. This chain joins TRBV4-3 and TRBJ1-5; D is possibly TRBD1 (5 bases). The ends were cut back, 3 bases at V and 7 bases at J, with 16 bases in the middle. The germline V gene encodes CDR1 LGHNA and CDR2 YSLEER. The CDR3 has 15 amino acids. The CDR3 spells CASSQMGGSGQPQHF. Here the CDR3 DNA reads TGCGCCAGCAGCCAGATGGGGGGATCCGGACAGCCCCAGCATTTT.

V gene TRBV5-1 combines with J gene TRBJ2-5, with D tentatively TRBD2 (5 bases). Germline assignment: CDR1 SGHRS and CDR2 YFSETQ. This CDR3 is 17 amino acids long. V was cut by 0 bases and J by 1 base, with 16 bases left in between. The CDR3 loop is CASSLGLVGGGQETQYF. The CDR3 nucleotides are TGCGCCAGCAGCTTGGGGCTAGTTGGAGGTGGCCAAGAGACCCAGTACTTC.